This T cell receptor (beta chain) is from a study of CD8+CD57+ T cells in acquired aplastic anemia. Overall study: Yields of DNA that came from sorted CD4+ and CD8+ cells averaged roughly 3.3 ug.

Genomic DNA served as template for TCR beta VDJ and CDR3 profiling. One entry per CDR3 protein, called by TCRdb with MiXCR from the reads. In the table there are 150,000 to 200,000 distinct CDR3 sequences, around 66% of which are singletons. This clonotype appeared once. The sequencing sample was made of sorted CD4+, CD8+, or CD8+CD57+ T cells (not recorded which) from PBMCs. The receptor was isolated from a human donor with severe aplastic anemia or a healthy control (not recorded which).

The CDR3 nucleotides are TGCAGTGCTAGAGACACGCAAACAGGGGTATCTCAGCCCCAGCATTTT. It codes for CSARDTQTGVSQPQHF. The chain couples TRBV20-1 to TRBJ1-5; 7 nucleotides align to TRBD1. The V segment lost 0 bases and the J segment 6 bases; nucleotides outside the gene matches: 11. Germline CDR1 DFQATT, CDR2 SNEGSKA (reference sequence). The CDR3 is 16 amino acids.